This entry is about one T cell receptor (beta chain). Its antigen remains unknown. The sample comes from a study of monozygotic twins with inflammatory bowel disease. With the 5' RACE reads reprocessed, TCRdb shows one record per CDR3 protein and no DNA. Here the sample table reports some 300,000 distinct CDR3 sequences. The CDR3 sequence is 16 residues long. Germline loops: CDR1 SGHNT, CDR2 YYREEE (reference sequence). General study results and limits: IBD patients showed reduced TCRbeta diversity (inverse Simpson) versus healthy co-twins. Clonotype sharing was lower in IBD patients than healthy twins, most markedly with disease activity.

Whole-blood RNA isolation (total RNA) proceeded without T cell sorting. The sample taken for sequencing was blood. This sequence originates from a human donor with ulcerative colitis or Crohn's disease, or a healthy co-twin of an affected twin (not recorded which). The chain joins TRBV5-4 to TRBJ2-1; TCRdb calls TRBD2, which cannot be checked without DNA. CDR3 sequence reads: CASSSKSGLSYNEQFF. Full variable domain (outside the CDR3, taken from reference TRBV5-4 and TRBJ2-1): ETGVTQSPTHLIKTRGQQVTLRCSSQSGHNTVSWYQQALGQGPQFIFQYYREEENGRGNFPPRFSGLQFPNYSSELNVNALELDDSALYLCASSSKSGLSYNEQFFGPGTRLTVL.